The rows below give T cell receptor beta chains drawn from one sample of a study of cytomegalovirus exposure and HLA in healthy donors. Clones were sequenced by immunoSEQ multiplex PCR, and TCRdb holds only the in-frame ones, with some missing. Of about 190,000 clones listed, roughly 87% are singletons. Sequenced: PBMCs. The receptors come from a boy aged 2 to 10 in good health and CMV-seronegative. The CDR3 runs from the conserved cysteine through the conserved F or W. D genes are given only for firm matches. Size tells how often a clone was seen (once, few, many) or the class of an expanded clone, and some rows leave it out.

J	V	size	D	CDR3	DNA
TRBJ1-2	TRBV6-1	-	TRBD1	CASSGGTESNYGYTF	TGTGCCAGCAGTGGGGGGACAGAGAGTAACTATGGCTACACCTTC
TRBJ2-3	TRBV5-1	-	TRBD2	CASSSLTSGTTDTQYF	TGCGCCAGCAGCTCTTTGACTAGCGGGACCACAGATACGCAGTATTTT
TRBJ2-5	TRBV29-1	-	TRBD1	CSALPLDRERVETQYF	TGCAGCGCTCTTCCGTTGGACAGGGAGAGGGTAGAGACCCAGTACTTC
TRBJ2-1	TRBV6-5	-	TRBD2	CASSLLAGALYNEQFF	TGTGCCAGCAGTTTACTAGCGGGGGCCCTCTACAATGAGCAGTTCTTC
TRBJ2-7	TRBV27	-	TRBD2	CASSLTGGSYEQYF	TGTGCCAGCAGTTTAACGGGGGGGTCCTACGAGCAGTACTTC
TRBJ2-1	TRBV6-4	-	-	CASSDSLVQGSNEQFF	TGTGCCAGCAGTGACTCTTTGGTGCAGGGGTCCAATGAGCAGTTCTTC
TRBJ2-1	TRBV27	-	-	CASSFLIAGRSSYNEQFF	TGTGCCAGCAGTTTTTTAATTGCGGGGAGATCCTCCTACAATGAGCAGTTCTTC
TRBJ1-6	TRBV7-6	-	-	CASSLFESSYNSPLHF	TGTGCCAGCAGCTTATTTGAGAGCTCCTATAATTCACCCCTCCACTTT
TRBJ2-7	TRBV4-1	-	-	CASSLSEGAGFRYEQYF	TGCGCCAGCAGCCTCTCCGAGGGCGCGGGGTTCAGGTACGAGCAGTACTTC
TRBJ2-7	TRBV27	-	TRBD2	CASSSPGGRSSYEQYF	TGTGCCAGCAGTTCCCCGGGAGGGCGAAGCTCCTACGAGCAGTACTTC
TRBJ1-1	TRBV10-2	once	TRBD1	CASSEPDREGVQRGAFF	TGCGCCAGCAGTGAGCCGGACAGGGAGGGTGTCCAACGGGGAGCTTTCTTT
TRBJ1-3	TRBV11-2	-	-	CASSLGDTGNTIYF	TGTGCCAGCAGCCTTGGGGACACTGGAAACACCATATATTTT
TRBJ1-5	TRBV30	-	TRBD1	CAWGGNRGGQPQHF	TGTGCCTGGGGAGGCAACAGGGGTGGTCAGCCCCAGCATTTT
TRBJ1-3	TRBV6-5	-	TRBD1	CASTYTGAAGNTIYF	TGTGCCAGCACCTATACAGGGGCAGCTGGAAACACCATATATTTT
TRBJ1-1	TRBV6-1	-	-	CASSEGGTEAFF	TGTGCCAGCAGTGAGGGGGGCACTGAAGCTTTCTTT
TRBJ1-2	TRBV4-1	-	TRBD1	CASSLTITGGSGYTF	TGCGCCAGCAGCCTAACCATAACAGGGGGCTCTGGCTACACCTTC
TRBJ1-4	TRBV5-6	few	TRBD1	CASSLPGQGNEKLFF	TGTGCCAGCAGCTTGCCGGGACAGGGGAATGAAAAACTGTTTTTT
TRBJ2-4	TRBV4-1	-	TRBD2	CASSLLGGRDIQYF	TGCGCCAGCAGCCTCCTGGGGGGGAGGGACATTCAGTACTTC
TRBJ1-5	TRBV6-1	-	TRBD1	CASSENRGNNQPQHF	TGTGCCAGCAGTGAAAACAGGGGAAACAATCAGCCCCAGCATTTT
TRBJ1-2	TRBV28	-	-	CASSLYRAGYGYTF	TGTGCCAGCAGTTTATACAGGGCCGGCTATGGCTACACCTTC
TRBJ2-5	TRBV5-1	-	TRBD2	CASSVLAGEETQYF	TGCGCCAGCAGCGTACTAGCGGGAGAAGAGACCCAGTACTTC
TRBJ2-3	TRBV10-3	-	TRBD2	CAISRPQTSGRSDTQYF	TGTGCCATCAGCCGACCCCAGACTAGCGGGAGGAGCGATACGCAGTATTTT
TRBJ2-3	TRBV18	-	-	CASLLASTDTQYF	TGTGCCAGCCTCTTAGCTAGCACAGATACGCAGTATTTT
TRBJ2-7	TRBV5-1	-	-	CASSAGTSYEQYF	TGCGCCAGCAGCGCAGGTACTTCCTACGAGCAGTACTTC
TRBJ2-4	TRBV29-1	-	TRBD1	CSARTGNIQYF	TGCAGCGCTAGGACAGGGAACATTCAGTACTTC
TRBJ2-2	TRBV9	-	-	CASSVSAGELFF	TGTGCCAGCAGCGTATCTGCCGGGGAGCTGTTTTTT
TRBJ2-1	TRBV5-1	-	-	CASSLAGDGTYNEQFF	TGCGCCAGCAGCTTGGCCGGTGACGGGACTTACAATGAGCAGTTCTTC
TRBJ1-1	TRBV6-6	-	TRBD1	CASTQRDRGATEAFF	TGTGCCAGCACCCAGAGGGACAGGGGAGCCACTGAAGCTTTCTTT
TRBJ2-1	TRBV28	-	TRBD2	CASSLGLAANEQFF	TGTGCCAGCAGTTTGGGACTAGCGGCCAATGAGCAGTTCTTC
TRBJ1-2	TRBV6-1	-	TRBD1	CASTDRAPDYGYTF	TGTGCCAGCACGGACAGGGCCCCAGACTATGGCTACACCTTC
TRBJ2-7	TRBV7-9	-	TRBD1	CASSLGGQGLGF	TGTGCCAGCAGCTTAGGCGGACAGGGGCTTGGATTC
TRBJ1-5	TRBV27	-	-	CASSSLYNQPQHF	TGTGCCAGCAGTTCCCTCTACAATCAGCCCCAGCATTTT
TRBJ1-1	TRBV7-9	-	-	CASSRTAEAFF	TGTGCCAGCAGCAGGACAGCTGAAGCTTTCTTT
TRBJ2-7	TRBV5-6	-	-	CASSRQRGVRSYEQYF	TGTGCCAGCAGCCGCCAAAGGGGCGTCCGATCCTACGAGCAGTACTTC
TRBJ2-1	TRBV19	-	TRBD2	CASSPSGAYNEQFF	TGTGCCAGTAGCCCTAGCGGTGCCTACAATGAGCAGTTCTTC
TRBJ2-1	TRBV5-6	-	TRBD1	CASSLEGQGYYNEQFF	TGTGCCAGCAGCTTGGAGGGACAGGGATATTACAATGAGCAGTTCTTC
TRBJ1-5	TRBV11-2	-	-	CASSSGWRSNQPQHF	TGTGCCAGCAGCTCGGGGTGGCGGAGCAATCAGCCCCAGCATTTT